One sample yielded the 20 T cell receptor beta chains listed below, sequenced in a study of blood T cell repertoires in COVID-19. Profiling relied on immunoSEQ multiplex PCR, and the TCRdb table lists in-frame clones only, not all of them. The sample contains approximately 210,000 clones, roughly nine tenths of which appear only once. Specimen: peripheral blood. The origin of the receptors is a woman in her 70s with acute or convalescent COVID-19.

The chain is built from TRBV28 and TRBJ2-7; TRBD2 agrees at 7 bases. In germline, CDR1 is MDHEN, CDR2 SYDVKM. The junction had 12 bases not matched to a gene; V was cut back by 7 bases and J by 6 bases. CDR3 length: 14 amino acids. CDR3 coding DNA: TGTGCCAGCAAGGGAGCGGGATCGGCGAGCGAGCAGTACTTC. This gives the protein CASKGAGSASEQYF.

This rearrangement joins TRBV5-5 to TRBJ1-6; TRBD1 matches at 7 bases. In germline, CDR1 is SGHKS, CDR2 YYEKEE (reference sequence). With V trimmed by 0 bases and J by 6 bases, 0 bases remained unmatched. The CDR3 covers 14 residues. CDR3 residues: CASSLGQGNSPLHF. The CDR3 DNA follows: TGTGCCAGCAGCTTGGGACAGGGTAATTCACCCCTCCACTTT.

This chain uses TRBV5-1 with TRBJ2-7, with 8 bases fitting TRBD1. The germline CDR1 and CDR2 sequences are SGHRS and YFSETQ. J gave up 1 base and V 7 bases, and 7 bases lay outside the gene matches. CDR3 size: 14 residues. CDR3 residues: CASGFTGGSYEQYF. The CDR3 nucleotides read TGCGCCAGCGGGTTCACAGGGGGTTCCTACGAGCAGTACTTC.

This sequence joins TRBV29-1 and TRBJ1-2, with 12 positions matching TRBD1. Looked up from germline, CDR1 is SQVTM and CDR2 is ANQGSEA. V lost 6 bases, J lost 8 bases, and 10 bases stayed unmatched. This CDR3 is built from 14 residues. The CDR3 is CSVLAGTGGAGYTF. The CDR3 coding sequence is TGCAGCGTGCTCGCCGGGACAGGGGGCGCGGGCTACACCTTC.

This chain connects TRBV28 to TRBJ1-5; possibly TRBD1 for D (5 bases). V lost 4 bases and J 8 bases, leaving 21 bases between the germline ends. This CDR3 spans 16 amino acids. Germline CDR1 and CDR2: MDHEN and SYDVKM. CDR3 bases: TGTGCCAGCAGTTACCAAACGTGGGCAGGGTCCGAGCCCCAGCATTTT. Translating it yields CASSYQTWAGSEPQHF.

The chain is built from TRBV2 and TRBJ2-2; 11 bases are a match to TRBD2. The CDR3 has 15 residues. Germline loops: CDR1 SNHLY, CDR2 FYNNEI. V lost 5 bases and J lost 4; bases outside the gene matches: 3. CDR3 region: CASSRTSGRTGELFF. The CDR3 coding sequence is TGTGCCAGCAGTCGGACTAGCGGGCGCACCGGGGAGCTGTTTTTT.

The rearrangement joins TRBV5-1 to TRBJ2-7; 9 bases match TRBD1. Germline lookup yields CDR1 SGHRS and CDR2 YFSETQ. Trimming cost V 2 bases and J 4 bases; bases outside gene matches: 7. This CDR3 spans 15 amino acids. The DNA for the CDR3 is TGCGCCAGCAGCTTCCCCGGGACAGGGATGTACGAGCAGTACTTC. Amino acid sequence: CASSFPGTGMYEQYF.

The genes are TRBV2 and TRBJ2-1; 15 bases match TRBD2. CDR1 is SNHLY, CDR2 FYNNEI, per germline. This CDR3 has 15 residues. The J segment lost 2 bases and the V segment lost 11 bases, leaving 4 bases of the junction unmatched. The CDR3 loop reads CASGLAGGPYNEQFF. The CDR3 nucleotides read TGTGCCTCAGGACTAGCGGGGGGGCCCTACAATGAGCAGTTCTTC.

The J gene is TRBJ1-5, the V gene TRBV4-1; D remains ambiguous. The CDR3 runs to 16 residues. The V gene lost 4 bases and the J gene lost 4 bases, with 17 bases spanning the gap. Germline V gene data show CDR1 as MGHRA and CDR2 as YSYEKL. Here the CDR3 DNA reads TGCGCCAGCAGCCTGCTTTGGCGGCAGAGTAATCAGCCCCAGCATTTT. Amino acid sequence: CASSLLWRQSNQPQHF.

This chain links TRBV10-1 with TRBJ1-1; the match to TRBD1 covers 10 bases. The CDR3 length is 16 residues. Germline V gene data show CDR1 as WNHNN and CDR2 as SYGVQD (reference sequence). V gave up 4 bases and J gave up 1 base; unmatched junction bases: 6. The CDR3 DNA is TGCGCCAGCAGTGGGACAGGGGGTTATAAGAACACTGAAGCTTTCTTT. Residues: CASSGTGGYKNTEAFF.

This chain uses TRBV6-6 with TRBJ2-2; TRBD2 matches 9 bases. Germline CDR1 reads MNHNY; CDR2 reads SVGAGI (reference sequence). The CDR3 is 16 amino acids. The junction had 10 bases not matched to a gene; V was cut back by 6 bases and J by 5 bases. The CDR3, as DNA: TGTGCCAGCAGACCCGGACTAGCGCAAGGGACCGGGGAGCTGTTTTTT. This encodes CASRPGLAQGTGELFF.

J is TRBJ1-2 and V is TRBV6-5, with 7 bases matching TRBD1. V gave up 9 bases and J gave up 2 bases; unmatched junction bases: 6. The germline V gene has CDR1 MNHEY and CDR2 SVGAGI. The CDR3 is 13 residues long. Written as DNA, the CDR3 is TGTGCCAGTGGGGCGGGACAGAACTATGGCTACACCTTC. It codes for CASGAGQNYGYTF.

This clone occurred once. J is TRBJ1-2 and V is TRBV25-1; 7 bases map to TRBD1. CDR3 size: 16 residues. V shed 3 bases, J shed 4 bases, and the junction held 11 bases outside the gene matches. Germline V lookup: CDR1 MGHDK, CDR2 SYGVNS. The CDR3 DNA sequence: TGTGCCAGCAGTGATGGGGGACAGACCCTTCTCTATGGCTACACCTTC. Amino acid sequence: CASSDGGQTLLYGYTF.

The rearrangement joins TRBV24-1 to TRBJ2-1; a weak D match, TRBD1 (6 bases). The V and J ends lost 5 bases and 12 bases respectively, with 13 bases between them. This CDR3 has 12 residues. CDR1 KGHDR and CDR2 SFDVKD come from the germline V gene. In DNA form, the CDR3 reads TGTGCCACCAGTGGGCCACAGGGTGTGCAGTTCTTC. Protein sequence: CATSGPQGVQFF.

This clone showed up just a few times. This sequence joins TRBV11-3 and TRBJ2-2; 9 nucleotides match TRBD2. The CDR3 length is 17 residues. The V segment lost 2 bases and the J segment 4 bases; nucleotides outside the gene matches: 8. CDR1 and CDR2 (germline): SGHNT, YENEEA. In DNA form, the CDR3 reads TGTGCCAGCAGCTTAAGAGGTAGCGGGAGAAGCACCGGGGAGCTGTTTTTT. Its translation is CASSLRGSGRSTGELFF.

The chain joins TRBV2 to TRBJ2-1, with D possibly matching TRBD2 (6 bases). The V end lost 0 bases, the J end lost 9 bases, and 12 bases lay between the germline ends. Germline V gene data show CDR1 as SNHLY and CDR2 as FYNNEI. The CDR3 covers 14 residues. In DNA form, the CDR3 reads TGTGCCAGCAGTGAAGCGCTTCTGGGGGGTGAGCAGTTCTTC. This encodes CASSEALLGGEQFF.

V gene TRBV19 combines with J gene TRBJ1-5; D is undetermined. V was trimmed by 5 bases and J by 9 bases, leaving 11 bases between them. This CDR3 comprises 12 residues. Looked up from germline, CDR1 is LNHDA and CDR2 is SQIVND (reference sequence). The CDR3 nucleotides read TGTGCCAGTAGTGTCCAACATGGGCCCCAGCATTTT. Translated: CASSVQHGPQHF.

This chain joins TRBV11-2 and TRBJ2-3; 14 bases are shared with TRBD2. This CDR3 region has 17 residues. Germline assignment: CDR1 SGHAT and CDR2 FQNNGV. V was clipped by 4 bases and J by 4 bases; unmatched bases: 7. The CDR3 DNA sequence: TGTGCCAGCAGCTCTTGGACTAGCGGGGGGAGGCCAGATACGCAGTATTTT. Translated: CASSSWTSGGRPDTQYF.

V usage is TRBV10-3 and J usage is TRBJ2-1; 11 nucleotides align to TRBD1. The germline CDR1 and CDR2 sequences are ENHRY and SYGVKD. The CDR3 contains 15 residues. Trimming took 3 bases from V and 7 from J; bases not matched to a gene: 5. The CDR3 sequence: CAISEKDRGQNEQFF. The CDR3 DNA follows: TGTGCCATCAGTGAAAAGGACAGGGGGCAGAATGAGCAGTTCTTC.

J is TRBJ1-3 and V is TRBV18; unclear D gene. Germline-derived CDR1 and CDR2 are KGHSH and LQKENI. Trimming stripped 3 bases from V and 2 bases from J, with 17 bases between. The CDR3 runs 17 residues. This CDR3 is CASSPEPGVFTGNTIYF. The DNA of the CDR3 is TGTGCCAGCTCACCCGAACCCGGGGTTTTTACTGGAAACACCATATATTTT.